This TCR beta chain originates from a study of T cells in Graves' hyperthyroidism and ophthalmopathy. In the case of this clonotype: Its antigen is as yet unknown.

RNA transcripts gave rise to amplified TCR beta CDR3 regions. A set of HTBI primers served as the primers for a first-round RT-PCR of the TCR CDR3. One entry per CDR3 protein results from TCRdb running MiXCR on the multiplex PCR reads. The data hold some 500,000 distinct CDR3 sequences, with 13% to 15% observed a single time. Study outcomes and limitations: Ophthalmopathy prediction by the model preceded onset by a median approximately six months.

This receptor was taken from a woman younger than 35 with Graves' hyperthyroidism. Sequences were obtained from blood.

The CDR3, as DNA: TGTGCCAGCAACGGGTTGGGGCGCACAGATACGCAGTATTTT. Protein product: CASNGLGRTDTQYF. The rearrangement uses TRBV27 and TRBJ2-3; maybe TRBD1 (5 bases). Germline CDR1 reads MNHEY; CDR2 reads SMNVEV (reference sequence). V was cut by 7 bases and J by 1 base, with 12 bases left in between. The CDR3 has 14 residues.